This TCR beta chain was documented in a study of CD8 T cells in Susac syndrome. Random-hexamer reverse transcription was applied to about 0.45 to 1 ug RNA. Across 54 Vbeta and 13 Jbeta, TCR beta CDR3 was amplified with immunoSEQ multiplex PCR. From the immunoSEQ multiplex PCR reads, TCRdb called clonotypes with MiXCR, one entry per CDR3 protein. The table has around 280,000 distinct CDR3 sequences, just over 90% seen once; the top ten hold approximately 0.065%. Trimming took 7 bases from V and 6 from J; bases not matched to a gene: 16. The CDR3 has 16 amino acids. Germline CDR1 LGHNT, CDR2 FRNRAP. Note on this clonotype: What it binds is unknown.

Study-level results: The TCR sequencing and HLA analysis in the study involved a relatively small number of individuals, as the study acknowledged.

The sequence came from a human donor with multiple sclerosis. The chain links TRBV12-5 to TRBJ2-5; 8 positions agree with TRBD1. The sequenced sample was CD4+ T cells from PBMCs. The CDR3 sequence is CASAQGTGLPPQTQYF. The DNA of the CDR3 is TGTGCTAGTGCCCAAGGGACAGGCCTGCCTCCTCAGACCCAGTACTTC. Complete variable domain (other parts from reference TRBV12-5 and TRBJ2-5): DARVTQTPRHKVTEMGQEVTMRCQPILGHNTVFWYRQTMMQGLELLAYFRNRAPLDDSGMPKDRFSAEMPDATLATLKIQPSEPRDSAVYFCASAQGTGLPPQTQYFGPGTRLLVL.